These 22 T cell receptor beta chains were all obtained from the same sample, sequenced in a study of OX40 agonist ivuxolimab in advanced cancers. The data were produced by immunoSEQ multiplex PCR, yet TCRdb's version contains in-frame clones alone and is incomplete. The sample lists about 46,000 clones; around 87% were seen once. The sequences come from CD4+ or CD8+ T cells sorted from blood, collected in a trial of the OX40 agonist ivuxolimab. These receptors all come from an adult with an advanced solid tumor such as melanoma, head and neck, liver or kidney cancer.

The genes are TRBV6-4 and TRBJ2-3, with a possible D match to TRBD2 (7 bases). Between the trimmed V and J ends, which lost 2 bases and 2 bases, there was a span of 8 bases. Germline V gene data show CDR1 as MRHNA and CDR2 as SNTAGT. CDR3 size: 14 residues. CDR3 coding DNA: TGTGCCAGCAGTGACGGGGGGGCCACAGATACGCAGTATTTT. Translated, it gives CASSDGGATDTQYF.

The chain joins TRBV29-1 to TRBJ2-1, with D perhaps matching TRBD2 (6 bases). Germline V gives CDR1 SQVTM, CDR2 ANQGSEA. Deletions cut 6 bases from V and 7 bases from J, with 19 bases between. This CDR3 comprises 14 residues. CDR3 residues: CSVGAEGPRNEQFF. The CDR3 bases are TGCAGCGTGGGAGCGGAGGGGCCGAGAAATGAGCAGTTCTTC.

This sequence joins TRBV4-3 and TRBJ2-7; unclear D gene. The CDR3 has 16 residues. The V end was cut by 0 bases, the J end by 3 bases, with 15 bases between. Germline CDR1 and CDR2: LGHNA and YSLEER. CDR3 residues: CASSQDWVSGFYEQYF. CDR3 nucleotide sequence: TGCGCCAGCAGCCAAGATTGGGTTTCGGGCTTCTACGAGCAGTACTTC.

The chain links TRBV30 to TRBJ2-7; unclear D gene. CDR3 length: 11 residues. The V gene lost 0 bases and the J gene lost 4 bases, with 4 bases spanning the gap. The V gene's germline CDR1 is GTSNPN and CDR2 SVGIG (reference sequence). The DNA of the CDR3 is TGTGCCTGGAGTGTCGGTTACGAGCAGTACTTC. Translation: CAWSVGYEQYF.

This clone is judged medium-sized. The identical CDR3 is also encoded by other nucleotide sequences in the sample. This chain uses TRBV18 with TRBJ1-2; D is unclear. Germline CDR1 is KGHSH and CDR2 is LQKENI. The CDR3 has 14 residues. V shed 0 bases and J shed 4 bases, with 9 bases lying between them. The CDR3: CASSPPTESYGYTF. CDR3 coding DNA: TGTGCCAGCTCACCACCTACAGAATCCTATGGCTACACCTTC.

The rearrangement uses TRBV5-1 and TRBJ2-1, with D hard to call. The germline V gene encodes CDR1 SGHRS and CDR2 YFSETQ. CDR3 length: 13 residues. Between the trimmed V and J ends, which lost 4 bases and 9 bases, there was a span of 14 bases. The DNA for the CDR3 is TGCGCCAGCAGCGTCGACTCCTCTGGTGAGCAGTTCTTC. This encodes CASSVDSSGEQFF. The variable domain in full, completed from reference TRBV5-1 and TRBJ2-1, reads KAGVTQTPRYLIKTRGQQVTLSCSPISGHRSVSWYQQTPGQGLQFLFEYFSETQRNKGNFPGRFSGRQFSNSRSEMNVSTLELGDSALYLCASSVDSSGEQFFGPGTRLTVL.

This rearrangement joins TRBV9 to TRBJ1-1; TRBD1 might be the D (6 bases). This CDR3 is 13 amino acids long. Trimming took off 0 bases at V and 8 bases at J, with 11 bases between the two ends. Germline CDR1 reads SGDLS; CDR2 reads YYNGEE. CDR3 bases: TGTGCCAGCAGCGTAGCAGGGGCCGCCGAAGCTTTCTTT. Residues: CASSVAGAAEAFF.

The rearrangement uses TRBV5-1 and TRBJ1-3; D is possibly TRBD1 (5 bases). Germline loops: CDR1 SGHRS, CDR2 YFSETQ. The CDR3 sequence is 16 residues long. Trimming left V 0 bases short and J 0 bases short, with 10 bases between. The CDR3 coding sequence is TGCGCCAGCAGCTTGGCCTTGGGGGGCTCTGGAAACACCATATATTTT. Its translation: CASSLALGGSGNTIYF.

The chain recombines TRBV19 with TRBJ2-3; 12 nucleotides line up with TRBD1. The trim removed 7 bases at V and 5 bases at J, leaving 7 bases unmatched. The germline V gene encodes CDR1 LNHDA and CDR2 SQIVND (reference sequence). The length of the CDR3 is 15 residues. The CDR3 nucleotides read TGTGCCAGTACGGTGGGACAGGGGGCGGGAGATACGCAGTATTTT. Encoded protein: CASTVGQGAGDTQYF.

In DNA, the CDR3 is TGTGCCAGCAGCTTAGGGGCAGACGAGCAGTACTTC. Translated: CASSLGADEQYF. The rearrangement links TRBV7-9 to TRBJ2-7; no firm D call. CDR1 is SEHNR, CDR2 FQNEAQ, per germline (reference sequence). The CDR3 runs to 12 residues. V lost 1 base and J lost 5, with 6 bases in between.

This chain links TRBV7-8 with TRBJ2-5; 11 nucleotides match TRBD1. The germline CDR1 and CDR2 sequences are SGHVS and FQNEAQ. The CDR3 has 15 amino acids. V trimming: 4 bases; J trimming: 4 bases; junction bases outside the gene matches: 5. The CDR3 here is CASSSDRGHLETQYF. The CDR3 region has the DNA TGTGCCAGCAGCTCGGACAGGGGGCATCTAGAGACCCAGTACTTC.

The CDR3 sequence: CASSLYSAGFEQYF. The CDR3, as DNA: TGTGCCAGCAGTTTATATTCGGCAGGGTTCGAGCAGTACTTC. The rearrangement uses TRBV27 and TRBJ2-7; D is possibly TRBD1 (5 bases). Per the germline V gene, CDR1 is MNHEY and CDR2 is SMNVEV (reference sequence). CDR3 length: 14 amino acids. Trimming shortened V by 1 base and J by 6 bases, and 13 bases separated the two germline ends.

The chain combines TRBV2 with TRBJ1-6; 7 bases are shared with TRBD1. The CDR3 has 16 residues. In germline, CDR1 is SNHLY, CDR2 FYNNEI. The junction had 12 bases not matched to a gene; V was cut back by 6 bases and J by 7 bases. The CDR3 DNA sequence: TGTGCCAGCAGGATAGGGGGCTGGGACTCAAATTCACCCCTCCACTTT. Translation gives CASRIGGWDSNSPLHF.

The rearrangement joins TRBV7-9 to TRBJ2-1; D gene unclear. V was clipped by 5 bases and J by 0 bases, with 17 bases between them. From germline, CDR1 is SEHNR and CDR2 FQNEAQ (reference sequence). The CDR3 length is 17 residues. In DNA, the CDR3 is TGTGCCAGCAGCCCACCGCATGGCACAAGCTCCTACAATGAGCAGTTCTTC. Its protein is CASSPPHGTSSYNEQFF.

V and J are TRBV4-1 and TRBJ1-3; TRBD1 matches at 10 bases. J lost 2 bases, V lost 4 bases, and 5 bases had no gene match. Germline CDR1 is MGHRA and CDR2 is YSYEKL. This CDR3 comprises 16 residues. CDR3 sequence (DNA): TGCGCCAGCAGCCCGCGGACAGGGGGGACTGGAAACACCATATATTTT. Protein sequence: CASSPRTGGTGNTIYF.

This clone was detected once. The genes are TRBV2 and TRBJ2-5; 11 positions match TRBD2. This CDR3 comprises 19 residues. Trimming removed 10 bases from V and 0 bases from J; junction bases left unmatched: 19. From germline, CDR1 is SNHLY and CDR2 FYNNEI. The CDR3: CATGHPAAPTSGNQETQYF. CDR3 in DNA: TGTGCCACCGGTCATCCAGCCGCTCCGACTAGCGGGAACCAAGAGACCCAGTACTTC.

The chain combines TRBV6-5 with TRBJ1-2; D may be TRBD1 (6 bases). CDR1 and CDR2 from the germline V gene are MNHEY and SVGAGI. V lost 7 bases and J 6 bases, leaving 21 bases between the germline ends. The CDR3 runs to 15 residues. As DNA, the CDR3 is TGTGCCAGCAAATACAGGGCCAGTACTGTTGATGGCTACACCTTC. Residues: CASKYRASTVDGYTF.

The V call is TRBV27, the J call TRBJ1-1; D gene uncertain. V was pared by 11 bases and J by 0 bases, with 13 bases between. Germline V gene sequence: CDR1 MNHEY, CDR2 SMNVEV (reference sequence). This CDR3 is built from 13 residues. CDR3 coding DNA: TGTGCCGCCCAAGGCAACATGAACACTGAAGCTTTCTTT. It translates to CAAQGNMNTEAFF.

The table lists this clone with a few counts. The chain recombines TRBV11-2 with TRBJ1-6; D possibly corresponds to TRBD1 (6 bases). Per germline, CDR1 SGHAT and CDR2 FQNNGV. There are 16 residues in the CDR3. V lost 4 bases, J lost 5 bases, and 15 bases lay in between. The DNA for the CDR3 is TGTGCCAGCAGCTCATCACAGGGACGACATAATTCACCCCTCCACTTT. Residues: CASSSSQGRHNSPLHF.

The V gene is TRBV7-9, the J gene TRBJ2-1; tentative D call: TRBD1 (5 bases). CDR1 and CDR2 (germline): SEHNR, FQNEAQ (reference sequence). The CDR3 is 15 amino acids. V was trimmed by 5 bases and J by 7 bases, leaving 18 bases between them. CDR3 region: CASSLGHSSGNEQFF. The CDR3 DNA follows: TGTGCCAGCAGCCTCGGACACTCCTCTGGGAATGAGCAGTTCTTC.

V usage is TRBV27 and J usage is TRBJ2-1; 8 nucleotides align to TRBD2. The CDR3 runs to 13 residues. Looked up from germline, CDR1 is MNHEY and CDR2 is SMNVEV (reference sequence). Trimming at V came to 8 bases and at J to 9 bases, leaving 9 bases not matched to a gene. The CDR3 nucleotides are TGTGCCAGCCAACCGGGGGGGCGCGGTGAGCAGTTCTTC. Translated: CASQPGGRGEQFF.

The rearrangement joins TRBV6-5 to TRBJ2-1; no reliable D call. Trimming took off 4 bases at V and 6 bases at J, with 10 bases between the two ends. This CDR3 comprises 13 residues. Germline-derived CDR1 and CDR2 are MNHEY and SVGAGI. CDR3 nucleotide sequence: TGTGCCAGCAGTTTCGGACCTAGCAATGAGCAGTTCTTC. It yields the protein CASSFGPSNEQFF.